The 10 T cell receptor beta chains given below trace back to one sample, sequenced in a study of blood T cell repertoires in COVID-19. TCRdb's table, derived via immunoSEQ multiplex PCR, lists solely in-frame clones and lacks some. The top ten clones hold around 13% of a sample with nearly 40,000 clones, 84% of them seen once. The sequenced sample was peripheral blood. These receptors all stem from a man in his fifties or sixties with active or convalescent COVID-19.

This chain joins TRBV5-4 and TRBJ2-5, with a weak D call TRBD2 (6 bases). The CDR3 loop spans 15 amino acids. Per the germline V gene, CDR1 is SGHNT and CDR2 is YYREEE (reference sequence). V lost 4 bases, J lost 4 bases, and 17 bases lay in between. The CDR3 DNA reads TGTGCCAGCAGCCCTGACACACTAGCAACAGAGACCCAGTACTTC. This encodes CASSPDTLATETQYF.

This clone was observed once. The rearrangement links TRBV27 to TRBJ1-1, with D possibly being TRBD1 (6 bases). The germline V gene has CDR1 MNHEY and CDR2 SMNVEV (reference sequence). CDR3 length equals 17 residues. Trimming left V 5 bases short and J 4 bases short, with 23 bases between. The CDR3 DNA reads TGTGCCAGCAGTAGCTCGGGACCTTCCAGGGGCGGCACTGAAGCTTTCTTT. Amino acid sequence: CASSSSGPSRGGTEAFF.

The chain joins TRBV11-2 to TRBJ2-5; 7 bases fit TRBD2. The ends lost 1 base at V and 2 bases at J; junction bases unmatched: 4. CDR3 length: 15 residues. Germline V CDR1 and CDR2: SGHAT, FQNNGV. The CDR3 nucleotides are TGTGCCAGCAGCTTAGGCTCTAGCGGACAAGAGACCCAGTACTTC. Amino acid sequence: CASSLGSSGQETQYF.

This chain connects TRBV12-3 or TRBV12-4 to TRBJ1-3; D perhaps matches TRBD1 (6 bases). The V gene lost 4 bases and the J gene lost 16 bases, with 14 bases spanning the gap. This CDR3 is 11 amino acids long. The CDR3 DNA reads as TGTGCCAGCAGTTCGCCACCGGGACACTATTTT. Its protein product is CASSSPPGHYF.

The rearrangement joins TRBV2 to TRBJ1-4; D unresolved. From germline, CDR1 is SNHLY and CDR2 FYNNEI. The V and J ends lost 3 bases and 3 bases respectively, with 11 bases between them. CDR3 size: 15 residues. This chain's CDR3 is CASSDGQAANEKLFF. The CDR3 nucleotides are TGTGCCAGCAGTGATGGCCAGGCAGCTAATGAAAAACTGTTTTTT.

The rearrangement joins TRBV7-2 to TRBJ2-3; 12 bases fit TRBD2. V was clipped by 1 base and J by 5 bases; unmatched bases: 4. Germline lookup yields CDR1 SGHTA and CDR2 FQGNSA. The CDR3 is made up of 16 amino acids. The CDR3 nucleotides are TGTGCCAGCAGCTTAGAGCTAGCGGGGGGGGGAGATACGCAGTATTTT. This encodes CASSLELAGGGDTQYF.

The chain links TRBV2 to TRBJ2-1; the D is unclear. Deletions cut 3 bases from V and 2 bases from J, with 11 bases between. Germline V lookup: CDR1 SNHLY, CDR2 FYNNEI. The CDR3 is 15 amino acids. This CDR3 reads CASSESGITYNEQFF. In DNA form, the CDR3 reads TGTGCCAGCAGTGAGTCGGGTATCACCTACAATGAGCAGTTCTTC.

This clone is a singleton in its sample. This CDR3 reads CSASPRDSYGYTF. CDR3 coding DNA: TGCAGTGCTAGTCCCCGGGACAGCTATGGCTACACCTTC. The chain combines TRBV20-1 with TRBJ1-2; 7 nucleotides align to TRBD1. The germline V gene encodes CDR1 DFQATT and CDR2 SNEGSKA (reference sequence). The CDR3 is 13 amino acids. V lost 3 bases and J lost 4; bases outside the gene matches: 5.

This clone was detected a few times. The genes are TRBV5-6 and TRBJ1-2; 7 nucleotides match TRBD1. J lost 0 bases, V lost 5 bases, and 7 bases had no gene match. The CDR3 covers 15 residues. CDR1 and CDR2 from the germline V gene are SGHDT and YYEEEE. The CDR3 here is CASREEGAANYGYTF. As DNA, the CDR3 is TGTGCCAGCAGGGAAGAGGGGGCAGCTAACTATGGCTACACCTTC. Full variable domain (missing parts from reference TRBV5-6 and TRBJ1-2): DAGVTQSPTHLIKTRGQQVTLRCSPKSGHDTVSWYQQALGQGPQFIFQYYEEEERQRGNFPDRFSGHQFPNYSSELNVNALLLGDSALYLCASREEGAANYGYTFGSGTRLTVV.

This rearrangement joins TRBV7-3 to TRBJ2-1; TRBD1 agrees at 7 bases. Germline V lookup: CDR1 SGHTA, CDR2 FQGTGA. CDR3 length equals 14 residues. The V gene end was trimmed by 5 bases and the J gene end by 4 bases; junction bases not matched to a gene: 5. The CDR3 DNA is TGTGCCAGCAGCCCAGACAGGGTATACAATGAGCAGTTCTTC. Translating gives CASSPDRVYNEQFF.